A selection of T cell receptor beta chains follows, all from one sample in a study of T-cell reconstitution after alpha-beta-depleted transplantation in children. One entry per CDR3 protein, called by TCRdb with MiXCR from the PCR reads. The sample has around 600,000 distinct CDR3 sequences, roughly 15% seen once. The sample consisted of PBMCs from the stem cell graft donor, taken from the stem cell graft. These receptors all come from a human donor who donated a stem cell graft to a child with acute myeloid leukemia. Each CDR3 is given with its conserved first and last residue. A D gene is named only where the DNA matches it firmly. Only some rows state a clone size, as once, few, many or a class for expanded clones.

many	TRBJ2-5	TRBD1	TRBV20-1	TGCAGCCCCCCCCCAGGGACAGTCCAAGAGACCCAGTACTTC	CSPPPGTVQETQYF
few	TRBJ2-5	TRBD2	TRBV12-3/TRBV12-4	TGTGCCAGCCTTTCGGGTAGCGGGGGGTATTTAGAGACCCAGTACTTC	CASLSGSGGYLETQYF
-	TRBJ2-3	-	TRBV27	TGTGCCAGCAGTTCCCAGGGGCGGGCGCAGTATTTT	CASSSQGRAQYF
few	TRBJ1-5	TRBD1	TRBV7-2	TGTGCCAGCAGCCCACAGGGGAGTAGTCGGCCCCAGCATTTT	CASSPQGSSRPQHF
many	TRBJ2-7	-	TRBV7-2	TGTGCCAGCAGTTTAGAAGGGAGAAACTACGAGCAGTACTTC	CASSLEGRNYEQYF
many	TRBJ2-4	TRBD1	TRBV7-8	TGTGCCAGCAGCTTAGGACAGGGGTTGGACATTCAGTACTTC	CASSLGQGLDIQYF
many	TRBJ1-1	TRBD1	TRBV9	TGTGCCAGCAGCGTAGAAGGGGGCGTTAGCGAAGCTTTCTTT	CASSVEGGVSEAFF
-	TRBJ1-1	-	TRBV4-2	TGTGCCAGCATCGGTGGGGCGAACACTGAAGCTTTCTTT	CASIGGANTEAFF
many	TRBJ1-3	-	TRBV20-1	TGCAGTGCTAGAGACCCCGCGGGATCTGGAAACACCATATATTTT	CSARDPAGSGNTIYF
many	TRBJ2-1	TRBD2	TRBV6-2/TRBV6-3	TGTGCCAGCACCCACGGGGGGGCCAATGAGCAGTTCTTC	CASTHGGANEQFF
-	TRBJ2-1	-	TRBV6-2/TRBV6-3	TGTGCCAGCAGTTACTACGGTAGCGGCCGCTCCTACAATGAGCAGTTCTTC	CASSYYGSGRSYNEQFF
-	TRBJ1-1	-	TRBV7-9	TGTGCCAGCAGTCCCCGGGCCCTGGACACTGAAGCTTTCTTT	CASSPRALDTEAFF
-	TRBJ1-5	-	TRBV28	TGTGCCATAAGACGGAGTAGCAATCAGCCCCAGCATTTT	CAIRRSSNQPQHF
few	TRBJ1-5	TRBD1	TRBV7-2	TGTGCCAGCAGCTTAACAACAGGGGGCACCCAGCCCCAGCATTTT	CASSLTTGGTQPQHF
few	TRBJ1-2	-	TRBV15	TGTGCCACCAGCAGAGTAGATCTGGGGGTCGCCTATGGCTACACCTTC	CATSRVDLGVAYGYTF
-	TRBJ2-3	-	TRBV30	TGTGCCTGGATGGCAGATACGCAGTATTTT	CAWMADTQYF
-	TRBJ1-1	-	TRBV12-3/TRBV12-4	TGTGCCAGCAGTTCCCTTAGCCCCCAAGGGAAACATGAAGCTTTCTTT	CASSSLSPQGKHEAFF
many	TRBJ2-7	TRBD1	TRBV7-3	TGTGCCAGCAGCACGACCGGGACAGGGGCCTACGAGCAGTACTTC	CASSTTGTGAYEQYF
few	TRBJ1-1	-	TRBV18	TGTGCCAGCTCACCGCTCCTTCGGTCCGGGGGACATCTGAACACTGAAGCTTTCTTT	CASSPLLRSGGHLNTEAFF
many	TRBJ1-6	-	TRBV7-2	TGTGCCAGCAGCTTAGCGCTGGGGGGCGTTTCACCCCTCCACTTT	CASSLALGGVSPLHF
few	TRBJ2-1	TRBD1	TRBV29-1	TGCAGCGCCATTTCCGGGACAGGGGGGGATGAGCAGTTCTTC	CSAISGTGGDEQFF
many	TRBJ1-3	-	TRBV12-3/TRBV12-4	TGTGCCAGCAGGAGGGGCCTCTCTGGAAACACCATATATTTT	CASRRGLSGNTIYF
few	TRBJ1-3	TRBD1	TRBV20-1	TGCAGTGCTAGAGCTGTTGACAGGGATGGAAACACCATATATTTT	CSARAVDRDGNTIYF
-	TRBJ1-6	-	TRBV12-3/TRBV12-4	TGTGCCAGCAGTTTAGACAGCGTGGCTTCACCCCTCCACTTT	CASSLDSVASPLHF
-	TRBJ2-5	-	TRBV7-7	TGTGCCAGCAGCGCCCTGGGGTCCAAGGGAGAGACCCAGTACTTC	CASSALGSKGETQYF
-	TRBJ2-2	TRBD1	TRBV6-1	TGTGCCAGCAGGAGGCGATCGGGACAGGGCATCGGGGAGCTGTTTTTT	CASRRRSGQGIGELFF
many	TRBJ1-5	TRBD1	TRBV20-1	TGCAGTGCCCGTCCTCGGACAGGGTCAAATCAGCCCCAGCATTTT	CSARPRTGSNQPQHF
many	TRBJ1-1	TRBD1	TRBV29-1	TGCAGCGTTGTAGTAGGGGGCTTCACTGAAGCTTTCTTT	CSVVVGGFTEAFF